A selection of T cell receptor beta chains follows, all from one sample in a study of shared clonotypes between healthy human individuals. Clones were sequenced by immunoSEQ multiplex PCR, and TCRdb holds only the in-frame ones, with some missing. Of hundreds of thousands of clones detected, 73% appear once; the ten largest clones hold 1.5% to 2%. The specimen was memory CD4+ T cells sorted from blood. Source of these receptors: a woman younger than 45 in good health. CDR3s include the opening cysteine and the closing phenylalanine or tryptophan. Each record gives: D gene, V gene, J gene, clone size, CDR3 DNA, CDR3 protein. D genes are given only for firm matches. The size of a clone is reported for some rows only, either as once, few or many, or as a class for expanded clones.

>NA|TRBV4-1|TRBJ1-5|few
TGCGCCAGCAGCCCTACGGACAGAGCGGATCAGCCCCAGCATTTT
CASSPTDRADQPQHF
>TRBD2|TRBV5-4|TRBJ2-5|once
TGTGCCAGCAGCTTGGCAGGGCTAGCGGGTGGCTGGGGCCGACAAGAGACCCAGTACTTC
CASSLAGLAGGWGRQETQYF
>TRBD1|TRBV5-1|TRBJ2-6|NA
TGCGCCAGCAGCCCGGGGACAGGGAGGGCTGGGGCCAACGTCCTGACTTTC
CASSPGTGRAGANVLTF
>TRBD2|TRBV4-1|TRBJ2-2|NA
TGCGCCAGCAGCCCGAAGGGACTAGCGACGAACACCGGGGAGCTGTTTTTT
CASSPKGLATNTGELFF
>TRBD2|TRBV28|TRBJ2-1|NA
TGTGCCAGCAGGGGACTAGCGGGAGGGCTCAATGAGCAGTTCTTC
CASRGLAGGLNEQFF
>TRBD2|TRBV5-4|TRBJ2-3|many
TGTGCCAGCAGCTTGGGACTAGCGGGAGCAGATACGCAGTATTTT
CASSLGLAGADTQYF
>NA|TRBV5-6|TRBJ2-5|NA
TGTGCCAGCAGCTTGGGCCAGCCCGGGAAGACCCAGTACTTC
CASSLGQPGKTQYF
>NA|TRBV30|TRBJ1-2|NA
TGTGCCTGGAGTAACCACAGGGTCGGAGGCTACACCTTC
CAWSNHRVGGYTF
>TRBD1|TRBV7-2|TRBJ1-5|NA
TGTGCCAGCAGCCCCCAGGGGGCCGTGGGCAATCAGCCCCAGCATTTT
CASSPQGAVGNQPQHF
>NA|TRBV5-1|TRBJ1-4|NA
TGCGCCAGCAGCTTGGGAGGGGCGGTCACTAATGAAGAACTGTTTTTT
CASSLGGAVTNEELFF
>NA|TRBV28|TRBJ2-7|NA
TGTGCCAGCAGTTTACGGGACTCGCCTCGCGAGCAGTACTTC
CASSLRDSPREQYF
>TRBD1|TRBV10-3|TRBJ2-2|NA
TGTGCCATCAGTGAGTTAGACAGGGGGGACACCGGGGAGCTGTTTTTT
CAISELDRGDTGELFF
>TRBD1|TRBV11-2|TRBJ1-4|NA
TGTGCCAGCAGCTTTGGGACAGTAAATGAAAAACTGTTTTTT
CASSFGTVNEKLFF
>NA|TRBV14|TRBJ2-3|NA
TGTGCCAGCAGCCAACAGGGGATAGATACGCAGTATTTT
CASSQQGIDTQYF
>TRBD1|TRBV6-1|TRBJ1-5|NA
TGTGCCAGCAGCATGGACAGGGGTCAGCCCCAGCATTTT
CASSMDRGQPQHF
>TRBD1|TRBV5-1|TRBJ1-4|many
TGCGCCAGCAGCTTGGAAACCGGACAGGTGGAACTGTTTTTT
CASSLETGQVELFF
>TRBD2|TRBV9|TRBJ2-7|few
TGTGCCAGCTCACGGGAGGGAGAAACGGGCAGGAACGAGCAGTACTTC
CASSREGETGRNEQYF
>TRBD1|TRBV4-1|TRBJ1-1|NA
TGCGCCAGCAGCCAAGATTTAGGACAGGGTTGGAACACTGAAGCTTTCTTT
CASSQDLGQGWNTEAFF
>NA|TRBV2|TRBJ1-1|NA
TGTGCCAGCAAGAGCTGGGGGACATCACCTGACCGGAACACTGAAGCTTTCTTT
CASKSWGTSPDRNTEAFF
>TRBD2|TRBV2|TRBJ2-2|NA
TGTGCCAGCAGAAAGACTAGCGGCAACACCGGGGAGCTGTTTTTT
CASRKTSGNTGELFF
>NA|TRBV2|TRBJ1-2|NA
TGTGCCAGCAGTGAACAGGCGCCCCGTCAAGATGGCTACACCTTC
CASSEQAPRQDGYTF
>NA|TRBV9|TRBJ2-4|few
TGTGCCAGCAGCGTAGGCGGGGTGCAAAACATTCAGTACTTC
CASSVGGVQNIQYF
>TRBD1|TRBV6-5|TRBJ2-7|NA
TGTGCCAGCAGGCGCCGGACAGGGGGCGAGCAGTACTTC
CASRRRTGGEQYF
>NA|TRBV11-2|TRBJ1-1|NA
TGTGCCAGCAGCTTAACACGGAACACTGAAGCTTTCTTT
CASSLTRNTEAFF
>NA|TRBV11-2|TRBJ1-1|NA
TGTGCCAGCAGCGTGGAACTGAACACTGAAGCTTTCTTT
CASSVELNTEAFF
>TRBD1|TRBV2|TRBJ1-1|few
TGTGCCAGCAATGAACAGGGGGCTGAAGCTTTCTTT
CASNEQGAEAFF
>NA|TRBV30|TRBJ2-3|NA
TGTGCCTGGAGCGCTATAACGGGTGCAGATACGCAGTATTTT
CAWSAITGADTQYF
>TRBD1|TRBV9|TRBJ1-3|NA
TGTGCCAGCAGCCTGCGGACAGGGGGCGCGTCTGGAAACACCATATATTTT
CASSLRTGGASGNTIYF
>NA|TRBV5-1|TRBJ2-2|NA
TGCGCCAGCAGCAGAACAGGGAGGAACACCGGGGAGCTGTTTTTT
CASSRTGRNTGELFF
>TRBD1|TRBV6-4|TRBJ2-3|NA
TGTGCCAGCAGTGACCGGACAGGGGGAACAGATACGCAGTATTTT
CASSDRTGGTDTQYF
>NA|TRBV4-1|TRBJ2-2|NA
TGCGCCAGCAGCCAAGTCTCATTAGCGGTGAACACCGGGGAGCTGTTTTTT
CASSQVSLAVNTGELFF
>TRBD2|TRBV2|TRBJ2-7|once
TGTGCCAGCAACCAGGGAGGGAACGAGCAGTACTTC
CASNQGGNEQYF
>NA|TRBV19|TRBJ1-4|many
TGTGCCAGTAATCCGGGGGATTCGACTAATGAAAAACTGTTTTTT
CASNPGDSTNEKLFF
>TRBD1|TRBV5-6|TRBJ2-7|NA
TGTGCCAGCAGCTTATTTGACAGGGTCTACGAGCAGTACTTC
CASSLFDRVYEQYF
>TRBD2|TRBV5-1|TRBJ2-3|NA
TGCGCCAGCGGACTGACTAGCGGGAGTGCAACAGATACGCAGTATTTT
CASGLTSGSATDTQYF
>NA|TRBV7-9|TRBJ1-1|NA
TGTGCCAGCAGCCCCGGGGGTACTGAAGCTTTCTTT
CASSPGGTEAFF
>NA|TRBV6-6|TRBJ1-2|NA
TGTGCCAGCAGTTGGACAACTAACTATGGCTACACCTTC
CASSWTTNYGYTF
>TRBD1|TRBV7-9|TRBJ2-1|NA
TGTGCCAGCAGCTTGGGACAGGGGTTCAATGAGCAGTTCTTC
CASSLGQGFNEQFF
>TRBD2|TRBV7-2|TRBJ2-1|NA
TGTGCCAGCAGCCCTCTAGCGGGAAATGAGCAGTTCTTC
CASSPLAGNEQFF
>NA|TRBV10-3|TRBJ1-5|few
TGTGCCATCAGTGAGTCGACTGGGAATCAGCCCCAGCATTTT
CAISESTGNQPQHF
>NA|TRBV20-1|TRBJ2-1|many
TGCAGTGCTAGAGGGCGAGGGGAGCAGTTCTTC
CSARGRGEQFF
>NA|TRBV11-2|TRBJ2-7|once
TGTGCCAGCAGCCGAAGCGCCTCCGGGGACTACGAGCAGTACTTC
CASSRSASGDYEQYF
>NA|TRBV4-1|TRBJ2-7|once
TGCGCCAGCAGCCATTCTTCTGGACCCCCCTACGAGCAGTACTTC
CASSHSSGPPYEQYF
>NA|TRBV30|TRBJ2-7|NA
TGTGCCTGGAGTCGTGGGCCCAGGGGAGAAGAAGCCTACGAGCAGTACTTC
CAWSRGPRGEEAYEQYF